This TCR beta chain was obtained from a study of T cell repertoires in cytomegalovirus infection. The overall study: The authors relied on CMV epitopes, both recently identified HLA-C-restricted and well-studied HLA-B-restricted. TCR beta signatures that were public indicated CMV infection and matching HLA type. General study results and limits: Identification of carriers of CMV plus the relevant HLA was performed using cumulative public TCR beta family frequency. The study found HLA-C-restricted CMV-specific TCR beta clonotypes dominating the ex vivo response.

TCRdb used MiXCR to reprocess the reads, holding one entry per CDR3 protein. Counted here are around 900,000 distinct CDR3 sequences, roughly 30% occurring once; the ten biggest clones make up over 12%. The V end was cut by 7 bases, the J end by 6 bases, with 21 bases between. The CDR3 sequence is 16 residues long. For this clonotype: Its cognate antigen is unknown.

This clonotype originated in a human donor in good health (CMV status not recorded). Some clones in this sample may be carry-over from other donors' samples. This chain links TRBV12-3 or TRBV12-4 with TRBJ1-4; D remains unclear. The source was cultured CD8+ T cells from PBMCs, collected from culture after CMV antigen stimulation. The CDR3 sequence is CASTLRVGRVDEKLFF. The CDR3 region has the DNA TGTGCCAGCACCCTCCGGGTGGGGAGGGTTGATGAAAAACTGTTTTTT.